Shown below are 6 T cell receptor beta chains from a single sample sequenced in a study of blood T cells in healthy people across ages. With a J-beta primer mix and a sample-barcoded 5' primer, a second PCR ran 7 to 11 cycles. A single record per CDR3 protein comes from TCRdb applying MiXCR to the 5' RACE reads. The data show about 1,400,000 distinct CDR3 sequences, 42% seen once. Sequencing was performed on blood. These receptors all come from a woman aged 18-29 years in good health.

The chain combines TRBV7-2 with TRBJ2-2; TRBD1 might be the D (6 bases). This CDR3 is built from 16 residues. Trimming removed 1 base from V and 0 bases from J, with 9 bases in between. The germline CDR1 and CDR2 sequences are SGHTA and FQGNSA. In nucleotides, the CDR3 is TGTGCCAGCAGCTTAGAGACAGGCACGAACACCGGGGAGCTGTTTTTT. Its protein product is CASSLETGTNTGELFF.

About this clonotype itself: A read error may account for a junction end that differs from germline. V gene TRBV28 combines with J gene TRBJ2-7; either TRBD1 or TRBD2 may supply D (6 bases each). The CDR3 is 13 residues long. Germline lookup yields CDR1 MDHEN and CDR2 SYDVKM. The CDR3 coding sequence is TGTGCCGGCAGTTTCCGGGGGCCAAATGAGCAGTACTTC. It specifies CAGSFRGPNEQYF.

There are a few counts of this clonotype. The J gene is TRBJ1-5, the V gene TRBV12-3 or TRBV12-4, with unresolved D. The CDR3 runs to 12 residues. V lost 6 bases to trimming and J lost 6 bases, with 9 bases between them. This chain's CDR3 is CASRPDGQPQHF. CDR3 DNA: TGTGCCAGCAGGCCTGACGGTCAGCCCCAGCATTTT.

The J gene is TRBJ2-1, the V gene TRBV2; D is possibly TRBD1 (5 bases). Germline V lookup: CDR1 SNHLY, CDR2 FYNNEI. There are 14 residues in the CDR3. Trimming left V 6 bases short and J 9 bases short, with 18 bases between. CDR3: CASRAKTDTGEQFF. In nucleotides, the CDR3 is TGTGCCAGCAGGGCAAAGACAGACACGGGTGAGCAGTTCTTC.

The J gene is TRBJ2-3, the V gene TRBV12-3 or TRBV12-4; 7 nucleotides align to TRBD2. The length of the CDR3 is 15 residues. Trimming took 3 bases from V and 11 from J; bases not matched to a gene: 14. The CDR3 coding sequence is TGTGCCAGCAGTTTTTTGCGGGGGAGAGCAGATGTGCAGTATTTT. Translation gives CASSFLRGRADVQYF.

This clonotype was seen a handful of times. The CDR3 reads CASSFAGAYNEQFF. In nucleotides, the CDR3 is TGTGCCAGCAGCTTTGCCGGGGCCTACAATGAGCAGTTCTTC. V is TRBV7-2 and J is TRBJ2-1; TRBD2 is a possible D gene (5 bases). The CDR3 loop spans 14 amino acids. Germline V CDR1 and CDR2: SGHTA, FQGNSA. V lost 3 bases and J 2 bases, leaving 8 bases between the germline ends.